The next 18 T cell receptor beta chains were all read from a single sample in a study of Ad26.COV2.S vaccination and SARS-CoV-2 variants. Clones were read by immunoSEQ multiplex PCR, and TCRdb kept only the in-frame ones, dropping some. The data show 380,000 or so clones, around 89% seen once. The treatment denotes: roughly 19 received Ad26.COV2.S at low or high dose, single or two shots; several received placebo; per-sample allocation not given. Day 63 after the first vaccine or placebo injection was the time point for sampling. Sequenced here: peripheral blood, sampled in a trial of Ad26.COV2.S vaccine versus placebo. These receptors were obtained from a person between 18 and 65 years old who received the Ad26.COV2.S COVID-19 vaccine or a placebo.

The CDR3 DNA follows: TGTGCCAGCAGCCCGGGACCCGAGAACAATGAGCAGTTCTTC. It translates to CASSPGPENNEQFF. The chain couples TRBV9 to TRBJ2-1, with D perhaps being TRBD1 or TRBD2 (5 bases each). Germline V CDR1 and CDR2: SGDLS, YYNGEE. The CDR3 runs to 14 residues. The V end was cut by 4 bases, the J end by 5 bases, with 13 bases between.

The CDR3 DNA reads TGTGCCACCAGTGACTCGGGGCTAGCGGGAGGTACAGATACGCAGTATTTT. Protein: CATSDSGLAGGTDTQYF. The J gene is TRBJ2-3, the V gene TRBV24-1, with 11 bases fitting TRBD2. Germline V gene data show CDR1 as KGHDR and CDR2 as SFDVKD. With 4 bases clipped from V and 3 bases from J, the junction kept 8 bases outside the gene matches. The CDR3 is 17 residues long.

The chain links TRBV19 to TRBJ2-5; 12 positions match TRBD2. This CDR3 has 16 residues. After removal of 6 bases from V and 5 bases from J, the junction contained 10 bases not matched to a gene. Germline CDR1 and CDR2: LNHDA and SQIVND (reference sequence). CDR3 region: CASSLLAGGAGETQYF. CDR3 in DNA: TGTGCCAGTAGCCTTCTAGCGGGGGGGGCTGGGGAGACCCAGTACTTC.

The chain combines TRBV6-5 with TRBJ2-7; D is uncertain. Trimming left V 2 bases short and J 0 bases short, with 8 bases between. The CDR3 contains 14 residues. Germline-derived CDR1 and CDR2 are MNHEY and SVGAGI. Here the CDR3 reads CASSYQVLSYEQYF. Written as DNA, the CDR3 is TGTGCCAGCAGTTACCAGGTCCTCTCCTACGAGCAGTACTTC.

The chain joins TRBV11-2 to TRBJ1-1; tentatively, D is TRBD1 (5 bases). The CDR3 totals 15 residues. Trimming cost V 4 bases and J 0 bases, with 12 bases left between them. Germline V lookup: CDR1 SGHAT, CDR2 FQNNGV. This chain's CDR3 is CASSYSGTVNTEAFF. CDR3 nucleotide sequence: TGTGCCAGCAGCTACTCGGGGACCGTGAACACTGAAGCTTTCTTT.

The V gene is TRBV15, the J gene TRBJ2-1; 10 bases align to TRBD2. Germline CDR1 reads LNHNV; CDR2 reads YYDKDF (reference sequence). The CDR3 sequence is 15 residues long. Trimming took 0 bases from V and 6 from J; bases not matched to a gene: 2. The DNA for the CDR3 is TGTGCCACCAGCAGAGATACTAGCGGGGCCAATGAGCAGTTCTTC. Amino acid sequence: CATSRDTSGANEQFF.

The CDR3 sequence: CAISEDRNYGYTF. For the CDR3, the DNA is TGTGCCATCAGTGAAGACAGAAACTATGGCTACACCTTC. The J gene is TRBJ1-2, the V gene TRBV10-3, with D maybe TRBD1 (5 bases). Germline V lookup: CDR1 ENHRY, CDR2 SYGVKD. There are 13 residues in the CDR3. Deletions cut 3 bases from V and 2 bases from J, with 7 bases between.

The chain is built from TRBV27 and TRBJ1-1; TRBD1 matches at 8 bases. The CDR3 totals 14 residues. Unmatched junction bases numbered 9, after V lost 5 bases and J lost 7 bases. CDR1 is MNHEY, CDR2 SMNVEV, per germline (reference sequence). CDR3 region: CASSPRTGRIEAFF. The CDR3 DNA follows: TGTGCCAGCAGTCCTCGGACAGGGAGAATTGAAGCTTTCTTT.

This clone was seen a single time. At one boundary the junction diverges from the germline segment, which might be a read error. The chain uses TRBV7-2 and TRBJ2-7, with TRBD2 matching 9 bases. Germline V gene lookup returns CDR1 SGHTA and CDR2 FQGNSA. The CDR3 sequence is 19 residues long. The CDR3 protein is CASSVAASSGEYLKYEQYF. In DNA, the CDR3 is TGTGCCAGCAGCGTAGCAGCGTCTAGCGGGGAGTACCTTAAATACGAGCAGTACTTC.

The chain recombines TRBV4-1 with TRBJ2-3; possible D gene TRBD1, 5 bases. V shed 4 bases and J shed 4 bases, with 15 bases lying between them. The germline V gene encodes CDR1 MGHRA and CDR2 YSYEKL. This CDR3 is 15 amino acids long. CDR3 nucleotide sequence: TGCGCCAGCAGCCTGTCCGTAGGGGCTGCAGATACGCAGTATTTT. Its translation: CASSLSVGAADTQYF.

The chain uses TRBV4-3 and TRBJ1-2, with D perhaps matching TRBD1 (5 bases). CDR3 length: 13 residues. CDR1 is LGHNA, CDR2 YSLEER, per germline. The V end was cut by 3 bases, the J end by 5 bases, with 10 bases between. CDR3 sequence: CASSQGGGYGYTF. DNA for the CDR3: TGCGCCAGCAGCCAGGGGGGGGGATATGGCTACACCTTC.

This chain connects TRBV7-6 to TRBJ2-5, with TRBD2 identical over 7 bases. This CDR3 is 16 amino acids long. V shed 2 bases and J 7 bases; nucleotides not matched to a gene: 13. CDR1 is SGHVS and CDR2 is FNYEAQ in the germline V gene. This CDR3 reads CASSLLAGAKLGTQYF. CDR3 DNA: TGTGCCAGCAGCTTATTGGCGGGAGCCAAACTGGGGACCCAGTACTTC.

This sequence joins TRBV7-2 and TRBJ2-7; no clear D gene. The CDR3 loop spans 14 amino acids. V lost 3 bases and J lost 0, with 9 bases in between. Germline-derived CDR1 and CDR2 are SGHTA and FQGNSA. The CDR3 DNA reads TGTGCCAGCAGCTTGATTCCCTCCTCCTACGAGCAGTACTTC. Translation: CASSLIPSSYEQYF.

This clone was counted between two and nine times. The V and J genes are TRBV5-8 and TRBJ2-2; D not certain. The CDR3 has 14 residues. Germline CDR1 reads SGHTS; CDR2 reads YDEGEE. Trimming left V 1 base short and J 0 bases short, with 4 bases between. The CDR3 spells CASSLRSNTGELFF. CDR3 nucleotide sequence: TGTGCCAGCAGCTTGCGGTCGAACACCGGGGAGCTGTTTTTT. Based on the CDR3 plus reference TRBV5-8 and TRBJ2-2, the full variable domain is EAGVTQSPTHLIKTRGQQATLRCSPISGHTSVYWYQQALGLGLQFLLWYDEGEERNRGNFPPRFSGRQFPNYSSELNVNALELEDSALYLCASSLRSNTGELFFGEGSRLTVL.

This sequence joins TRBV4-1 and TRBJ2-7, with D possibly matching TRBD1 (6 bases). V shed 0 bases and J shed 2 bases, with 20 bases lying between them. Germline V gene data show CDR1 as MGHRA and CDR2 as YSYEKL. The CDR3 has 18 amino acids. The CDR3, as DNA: TGCGCCAGCAGCCAAGAATCGATAGGGGGACGGGATACCTACGAGCAGTACTTC. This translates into CASSQESIGGRDTYEQYF.

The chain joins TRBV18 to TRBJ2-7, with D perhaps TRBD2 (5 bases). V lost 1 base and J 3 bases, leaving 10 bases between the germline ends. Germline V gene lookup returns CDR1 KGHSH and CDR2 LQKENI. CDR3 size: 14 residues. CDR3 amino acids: CASSPRRGDYEQYF. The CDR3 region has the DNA TGTGCCAGCTCACCACGCCGGGGTGACTACGAGCAGTACTTC.

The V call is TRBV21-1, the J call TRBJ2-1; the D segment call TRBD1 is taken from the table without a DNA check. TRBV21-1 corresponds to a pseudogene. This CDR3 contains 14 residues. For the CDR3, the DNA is TGTGCCAGCAACGGGGGACAGGTATACAATGAGCAGTTCTTC. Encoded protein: CASNGGQVYNEQFF.

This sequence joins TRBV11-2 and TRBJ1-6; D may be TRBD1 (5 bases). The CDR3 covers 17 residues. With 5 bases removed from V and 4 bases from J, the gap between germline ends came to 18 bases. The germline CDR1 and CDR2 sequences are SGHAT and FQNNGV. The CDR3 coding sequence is TGTGCCAGCAGCCCGACGACAGCTCAACCTTATAATTCACCCCTCCACTTT. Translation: CASSPTTAQPYNSPLHF.